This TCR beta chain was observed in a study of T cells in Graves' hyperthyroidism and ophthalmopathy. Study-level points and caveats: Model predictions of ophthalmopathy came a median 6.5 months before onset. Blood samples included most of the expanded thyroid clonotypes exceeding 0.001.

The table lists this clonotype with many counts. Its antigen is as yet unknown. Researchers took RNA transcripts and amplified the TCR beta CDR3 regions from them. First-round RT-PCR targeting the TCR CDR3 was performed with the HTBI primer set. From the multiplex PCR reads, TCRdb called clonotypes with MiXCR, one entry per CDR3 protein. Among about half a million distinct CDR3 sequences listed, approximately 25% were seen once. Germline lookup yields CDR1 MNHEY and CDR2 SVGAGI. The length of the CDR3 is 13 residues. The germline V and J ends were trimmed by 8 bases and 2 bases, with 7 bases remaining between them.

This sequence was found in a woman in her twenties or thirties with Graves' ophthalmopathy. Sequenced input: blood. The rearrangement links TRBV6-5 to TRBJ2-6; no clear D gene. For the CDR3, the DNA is TGTGCCAGCTCTCGAACTGGGGCCAACGTCCTGACTTTC. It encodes CASSRTGANVLTF.